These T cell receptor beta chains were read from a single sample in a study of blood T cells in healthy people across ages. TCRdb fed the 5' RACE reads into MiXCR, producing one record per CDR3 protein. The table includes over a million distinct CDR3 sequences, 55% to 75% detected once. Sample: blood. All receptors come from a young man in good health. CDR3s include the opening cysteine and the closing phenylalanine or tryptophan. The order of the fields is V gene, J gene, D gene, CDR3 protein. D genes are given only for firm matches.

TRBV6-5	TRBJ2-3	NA	CASSYSATARADTQYF
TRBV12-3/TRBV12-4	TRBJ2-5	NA	CASSPAEGTQYF
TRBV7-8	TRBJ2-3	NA	CASSLASDGGTQYF
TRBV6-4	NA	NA	CASSASGGYEQYF
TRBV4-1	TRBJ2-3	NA	CASSQDTLALDTQYF
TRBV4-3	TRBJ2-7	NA	CASSQEMQGYEQYF
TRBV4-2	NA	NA	CASSHYGGPYEQYF
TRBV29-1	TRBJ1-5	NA	CSVGRAGNQPQHF
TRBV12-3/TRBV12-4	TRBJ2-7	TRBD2	CASSTSSGSYEQYF
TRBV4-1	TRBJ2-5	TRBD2	CASSSQLAELVETQYF
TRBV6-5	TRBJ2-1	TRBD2	CASSYAGGGNEQFF
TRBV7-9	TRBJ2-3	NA	CASSFSIGQMEDTQYF
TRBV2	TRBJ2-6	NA	CASFGRPTGMVSGANVLTF
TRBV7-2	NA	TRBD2	CASSWRGFNEQFF
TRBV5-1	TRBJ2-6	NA	CASSLTQGGGANVLTF
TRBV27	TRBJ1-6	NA	CATGQGPLSPLHF
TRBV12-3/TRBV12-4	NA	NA	CASSLTGVQNEQYF
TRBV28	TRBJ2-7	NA	CASRSHPEYEQYF
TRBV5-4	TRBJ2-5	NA	CASSLRDTQETQYF
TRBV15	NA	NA	CATSRVTTNEQYF
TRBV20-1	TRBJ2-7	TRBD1	CSLPGQPSYEQYF
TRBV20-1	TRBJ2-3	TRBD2	CSASSLAESTDTQYF
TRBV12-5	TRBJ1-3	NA	CASGQDSMINPGNTIYF
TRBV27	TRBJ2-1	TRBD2	CASTPGVTSAYNEQFF
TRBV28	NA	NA	CASSFIGGEETQYF
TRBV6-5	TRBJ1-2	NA	CASSSQGSRSGYTF
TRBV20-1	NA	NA	CSAPIGGPNEQYF
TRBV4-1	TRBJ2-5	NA	CASSQDSAQQETQYF
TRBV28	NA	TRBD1	CASSLFGDRGVRETQYF
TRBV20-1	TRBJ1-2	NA	CSASYFPEEGPGYGYTF
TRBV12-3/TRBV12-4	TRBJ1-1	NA	CASSPGLVHAFF
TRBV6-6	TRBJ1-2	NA	CATFDNYGYTF
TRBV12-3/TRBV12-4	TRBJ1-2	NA	CASSPGTLDHGYTF
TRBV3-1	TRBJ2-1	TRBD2	CASSLRGTTSGEQFF
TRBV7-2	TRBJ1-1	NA	CASSSAGTALFQSFF
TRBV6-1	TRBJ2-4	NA	CAIGAGKNIQYF
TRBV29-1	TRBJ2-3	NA	CSAGLSTDTQYF
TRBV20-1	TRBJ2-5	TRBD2	CSAGGETDQETQYF
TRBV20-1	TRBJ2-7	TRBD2	CSADSGTSGYEQYF
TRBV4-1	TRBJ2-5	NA	CASSQDLARGETQYF
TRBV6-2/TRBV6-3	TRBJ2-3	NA	CASRGTVTDTQYF
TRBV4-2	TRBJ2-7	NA	CASSQEVEQYTYEQYF
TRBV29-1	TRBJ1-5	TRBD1	CSGSTGDNQPQHF
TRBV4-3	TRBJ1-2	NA	CASSPRGSVAGYTF
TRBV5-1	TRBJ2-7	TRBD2	CASSERRLAVYEQYF
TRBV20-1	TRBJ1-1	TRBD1	CSARQGQDHTEAFF
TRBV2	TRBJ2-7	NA	CASRKLDGIYEQYF
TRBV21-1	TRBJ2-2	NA	CASRESPDSHTGELFF
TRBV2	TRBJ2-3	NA	CARRGNVLSSADTQYF
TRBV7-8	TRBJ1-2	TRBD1	CASSLRTGDLYGYTF
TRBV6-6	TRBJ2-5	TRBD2	CASSYPLAGRCNEQYF
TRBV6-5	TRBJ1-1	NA	CASSATGLRTEAFF
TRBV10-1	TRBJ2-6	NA	CASSGQPGGANVLTF